A single sample is the source of the 19 T cell receptor beta chains below, sequenced in a study of cytomegalovirus exposure and HLA in healthy donors. The PCR had 60 Vbeta and 13 Jbeta primers. The method was immunoSEQ multiplex PCR; TCRdb's version includes in-frame clones alone and lacks a portion of them. This table has some 120,000 clones, 80% appearing once. The source material was PBMCs. Receptor source: a man in his thirties or forties in good health and CMV-seropositive.

This chain connects TRBV5-6 to TRBJ2-1; D gene unclear. This CDR3 is built from 17 residues. Trimming removed 4 bases from V and 0 bases from J, with 17 bases in between. Per germline, CDR1 SGHDT and CDR2 YYEEEE. Here the CDR3 DNA reads TGTGCCAGCAGCGAACCCACATCAAGGAGCTCCTACAATGAGCAGTTCTTC. The encoded protein is CASSEPTSRSSYNEQFF.

This clone was found a few times. The chain carries TRBV6-1 and TRBJ2-2; no clear D. Trimming removed 9 bases from V and 3 bases from J, with 5 bases in between. This CDR3 has 11 amino acids. Per germline, CDR1 MNHNS and CDR2 SASEGT. CDR3 amino acids: CASIDTGELFF. CDR3 DNA sequence: TGTGCCAGTATCGACACCGGGGAGCTGTTTTTT.

The CDR3 DNA sequence: TGTGCCAGCAGCAGACAAGCCGCAACTAATGAAAAACTGTTTTTT. This gives the protein CASSRQAATNEKLFF. The chain has TRBV9 and TRBJ1-4, with no clear D. The CDR3 is 15 residues long. Germline CDR1 is SGDLS and CDR2 is YYNGEE. V lost 4 bases to trimming and J lost 0 bases, with 10 bases between them.

The chain carries TRBV28 and TRBJ1-4, with unresolved D. This CDR3 spans 15 amino acids. The germline V gene encodes CDR1 MDHEN and CDR2 SYDVKM. The ends were cut back, 5 bases at V and 5 bases at J, with 15 bases in the middle. CDR3 sequence: CASSPVRERNEKLFF. The CDR3 DNA is TGTGCCAGCAGTCCCGTAAGGGAGAGGAATGAAAAACTGTTTTTT.

This clone was picked up one time. The chain uses TRBV5-1 and TRBJ2-2; 7 positions agree with TRBD1. The junction had 5 bases not matched to a gene; V was cut back by 4 bases and J by 2 bases. The CDR3 contains 15 residues. CDR1 is SGHRS, CDR2 YFSETQ, per germline. The CDR3 protein is CASSRGQENTGELFF. The DNA for the CDR3 is TGCGCCAGCAGCCGAGGACAGGAAAACACCGGGGAGCTGTTTTTT. Combining the CDR3 with reference TRBV5-1 and TRBJ2-2 gives the whole variable domain KAGVTQTPRYLIKTRGQQVTLSCSPISGHRSVSWYQQTPGQGLQFLFEYFSETQRNKGNFPGRFSGRQFSNSRSEMNVSTLELGDSALYLCASSRGQENTGELFFGEGSRLTVL.

This chain uses TRBV6-6 with TRBJ2-4; tentative D call: TRBD1 (6 bases). The germline V and J ends were trimmed by 4 bases and 8 bases, with 9 bases remaining between them. This CDR3 has 12 amino acids. Per the germline V gene, CDR1 is MNHNY and CDR2 is SVGAGI (reference sequence). CDR3 amino acids: CASSFRGDIQYF. The CDR3 DNA follows: TGTGCCAGCAGTTTCAGGGGAGACATTCAGTACTTC.

The rearrangement joins TRBV27 to TRBJ1-2; 9 bases are shared with TRBD1. J was trimmed by 5 bases and V by 3 bases; bases with no gene match: 7. Germline V gives CDR1 MNHEY, CDR2 SMNVEV (reference sequence). The CDR3 is 15 amino acids. In DNA form, the CDR3 reads TGTGCCAGCAGTTTGGGGACAGGGACAATATATGGCTACACCTTC. Encoded protein: CASSLGTGTIYGYTF.

This clone was counted once. The chain combines TRBV14 with TRBJ2-7; perhaps TRBD1 as D (5 bases). The germline V gene has CDR1 SGHDN and CDR2 FVKESK. This CDR3 has 13 residues. Deletions cut 2 bases from V and 3 bases from J, with 8 bases between. The CDR3 region is CASSQQGSYEQYF. The CDR3 coding sequence is TGTGCCAGCAGCCAACAGGGCAGCTACGAGCAGTACTTC.

The J gene is TRBJ1-2, the V gene TRBV2; the D is unclear. This CDR3 has 12 amino acids. V lost 3 bases, J lost 2 bases, and 4 bases lay in between. The germline V gene encodes CDR1 SNHLY and CDR2 FYNNEI. CDR3: CASSDRNYGYTF. CDR3 DNA sequence: TGTGCCAGCAGTGACAGGAACTATGGCTACACCTTC. The entire variable domain, with the rest obtained from reference TRBV2 and TRBJ1-2, is as follows: EPEVTQTPSHQVTQMGQEVILRCVPISNHLYFYWYRQILGQKVEFLVSFYNNEISEKSEIFDDQFSVERPDGSNFTLKIRSTKLEDSAMYFCASSDRNYGYTFGSGTRLTVV.

This clone has only a few counts. The V call is TRBV10-3, the J call TRBJ2-5; 7 bases align to TRBD2. J gave up 4 bases and V 4 bases, and 3 bases lay outside the gene matches. CDR3 length: 13 residues. Per germline, CDR1 ENHRY and CDR2 SYGVKD. CDR3 amino acids: CAISGGEGETQYF. Here the CDR3 DNA reads TGTGCCATCAGTGGAGGGGAGGGAGAGACCCAGTACTTC.

As concerns this clone: Other DNA variants within this sample encode the same CDR3. The chain combines TRBV11-2 with TRBJ2-7; TRBD2 is a possible D gene (7 bases). Per the germline V gene, CDR1 is SGHAT and CDR2 is FQNNGV. V gave up 1 base and J gave up 4 bases, with 11 bases separating them. This CDR3 contains 14 residues. In nucleotides, the CDR3 is TGTGCCAGCAGCTTAGTAGGGGGAGGGTACGAGCAGTACTTC. This encodes CASSLVGGGYEQYF.

The chain couples TRBV5-1 to TRBJ2-7, with D possibly TRBD1 on 5 matching bases. This CDR3 is 14 amino acids long. With 1 base removed from V and 2 bases from J, the gap between germline ends came to 10 bases. Germline lookup yields CDR1 SGHRS and CDR2 YFSETQ. The CDR3 bases are TGCGCCAGCAGCTTGCGGCAGGGTCCCTACGAGCAGTACTTC. Amino acids: CASSLRQGPYEQYF.

This clone is a singleton in its sample. This chain joins TRBV19 and TRBJ2-3, with D maybe TRBD1 (6 bases). CDR1 is LNHDA, CDR2 SQIVND, per germline (reference sequence). The V end was cut by 6 bases, the J end by 1 base, with 14 bases between. This CDR3 has 15 residues. CDR3 coding DNA: TGTGCCAGTAGCCTCGCAAACAGGGGCACAGATACGCAGTATTTT. Protein product: CASSLANRGTDTQYF.

In this sample, this clone turned up once. This rearrangement joins TRBV10-3 to TRBJ2-3, with D unresolved. The V and J ends lost 4 bases and 1 base respectively, with 6 bases between them. The CDR3 consists of 13 residues. Germline CDR1 reads ENHRY; CDR2 reads SYGVKD. The CDR3 DNA is TGTGCCATCAGTGGACGGGGCACAGATACGCAGTATTTT. It specifies CAISGRGTDTQYF.

The J gene is TRBJ2-7, the V gene TRBV27, with TRBD1 matching over 7 bases. The V and J ends lost 2 bases and 1 base, in that order; junction bases with no gene match: 5. CDR3 length equals 15 residues. Germline V gene data show CDR1 as MNHEY and CDR2 as SMNVEV (reference sequence). This CDR3 is CASSLEGDRSYEQYF. CDR3 coding DNA: TGTGCCAGCAGTTTAGAAGGGGACAGATCCTACGAGCAGTACTTC.

This sequence joins TRBV2 and TRBJ1-6; 9 bases are shared with TRBD1. This CDR3 spans 15 amino acids. The trim removed 3 bases at V and 10 bases at J, leaving 7 bases unmatched. Germline CDR1 is SNHLY and CDR2 is FYNNEI. Written as DNA, the CDR3 is TGTGCCAGCAGTGAGTTCGGGACAGGGAGATCACCCCTCCACTTT. It translates to CASSEFGTGRSPLHF.

This sequence joins TRBV19 and TRBJ2-3, with 7 bases identical to TRBD2. The CDR3 runs 14 residues. Trimming cost V 5 bases and J 5 bases; bases outside gene matches: 7. The V gene's germline CDR1 is LNHDA and CDR2 SQIVND (reference sequence). The CDR3 bases are TGTGCCAGTAGTTACGCTAGCGGATTAGATACGCAGTATTTT. Translated: CASSYASGLDTQYF. The full variable domain, with the rest looked up from reference TRBV19 and TRBJ2-3, is DGGITQSPKYLFRKEGQNVTLSCEQNLNHDAMYWYRQDPGQGLRLIYYSQIVNDFQKGDIAEGYSVSREKKESFPLTVTSAQKNPTAFYLCASSYASGLDTQYFGPGTRLTVL.

CDR3 sequence reads: CASSESRTASSYNEQFF. The CDR3 DNA reads as TGCGCCAGCAGTGAGTCTAGGACAGCGTCTTCCTACAATGAGCAGTTCTTC. The rearrangement uses TRBV10-1 and TRBJ2-1; tentatively, D is TRBD1 (6 bases). Germline values: CDR1 WNHNN, CDR2 SYGVQD (reference sequence). The V end lost 0 bases, the J end lost 1 base, and 13 bases lay between the germline ends. The CDR3 extends over 17 amino acids.

The CDR3 bases are TGTGCCAGCAGCTTCGTCGGACAGCTTAATGAAAAACTGTTTTTT. This gives the protein CASSFVGQLNEKLFF. The chain links TRBV11-2 to TRBJ1-4, with a possible D match to TRBD1 (6 bases). CDR1 and CDR2 from the germline V gene are SGHAT and FQNNGV. The CDR3 extends over 15 amino acids. Trimming pared 3 bases from V and 4 bases from J, leaving 12 bases between.